This T cell receptor (beta chain) is drawn from a study of T cells expressing NK-cell markers. Study-wide background: Each TCR beta repertoire originated in sorted T cells that were CD3+CD56+NKG2C+, CD3+CD56+NKG2C- or CD3+CD56-NKG2C+. Study-wide results and caveats: Questions lingered over whether expanded NKG2C+ T cell clones were HCMV-specific. The dominant NKG2C+ clonotypes represented about 1.0-7.5% of CD8+ T cells in six donors. The CD3+CD56-NKG2C+ fraction was also led by these clonotypes in several donors.

TCRdb reprocessed the 5' RACE reads and reports one entry per CDR3 protein, with no DNA. The specimen's table records a few hundred thousand distinct CDR3 sequences. About this clonotype: Its matching antigen is unknown.

Material: blood T cells: a sorted CD56 or NKG2C T cell subset, CD4+ or CD8+ T cells, or bulk PBMC T cells (not recorded which). The source is a man aged 18 to 35 in good health.

CDR3 sequence: CATSRDLEGGQFF. J is TRBJ2-1 and V is TRBV15. The CDR3 is 13 amino acids. Per the germline V gene, CDR1 is LNHNV and CDR2 is YYDKDF (reference sequence).